These 17 T cell receptor beta chains were sequenced from one sample in a study of CD8+ T cells in alopecia areata. The study sorted pooled cutaneous lymph node cells by CD4, CD8alpha, NKG2D, NKG2ACE and other markers. RNA was extracted and reverse transcribed into cDNA as the sequencing template. Assay used: immunoSEQ multiplex PCR; TCRdb lists only in-frame clones, some missing. Reported are over 250,000 clones, none seen only once; the ten largest carry approximately 1.2%. Sequencing was carried out using CD4+ T cells sorted from a lymph node. The source is a C3H/HeJ mouse with alopecia areata. Mice of this strain are of MHC haplotype H2-k.

A few counts support this clone. The gene names given are mouse names. The CDR3 DNA, read in part, is TGTGCCTGGAGTCCCACAACAAACACA. This codes for CAWSPTTNT. The CDR3 in full is CAWSPTTNTEVFF. This chain connects TRBV31 to TRBJ1-1; no reliable D call. Coverage ceases 4 residues before the CDR3 finishes, and the germline J gene fills in the end. The CDR3 is 13 amino acids. The germline V and J ends were trimmed by 1 base and 0 bases, with 6 bases remaining between them. The germline CDR1 and CDR2 sequences are GKSSPN and SITVG.

Worth noting for this clone: Gene names refer to mouse genes. This chain's CDR3 is CASSTTPGLIQDTQYF. The DNA read from the CDR3 is TGTGCCAGCAGTACTACCCCTGGACTTATTCAAGAC. The chain uses TRBV19 and TRBJ2-5, with a weak D call TRBD2 (5 bases). The read is 4 residues too short to cover the CDR3 end, so that end is filled in from the germline J gene. The CDR3 totals 16 residues. In germline, CDR1 is FNHDT, CDR2 SITEND (reference sequence). V was trimmed by 3 bases and J by 3 bases, leaving 17 bases between them.

Of note for this clone: Gene names are mouse gene names. With the read ending 4 residues before the CDR3 end, the germline J gene is used to fill in that end. The genes are TRBV31 and TRBJ2-4; no clear D. CDR3 length: 12 amino acids. The V gene's germline CDR1 is GKSSPN and CDR2 SITVG. CDR3 DNA, as far as it was read: TGTGCCTGGAGTCTAGCTGCAAAC. This gives the protein CAWSLAAN. The full-length CDR3 reads as CAWSLAANTLYF.

This clone was observed a handful of times. Here the gene names and germline are mouse. The read is 4 residues too short to cover the CDR3 end, so that end is filled in from the germline J gene. At the DNA level, this CDR3 is encoded by other sequences in the same sample as well. The gene calls are TRBV13-3 and TRBJ2-5; D remains unclear. Germline V lookup: CDR1 NNHDY, CDR2 SYVADS. The CDR3 runs to 11 residues. The sequenced part of the CDR3 DNA is TGTGCCAGCAGTGCAGGTGAC. The encoded protein is CASSAGD. The whole CDR3 reads CASSAGDTQYF.

Regarding this clone: The gene symbols are mouse symbols. Coverage ceases 4 residues before the CDR3 finishes, and the germline J gene fills in the end. The same CDR3 arises from other DNA sequences in this sample as well. The chain has TRBV31 and TRBJ2-2, with a possible D match to TRBD1 (6 bases). CDR1 and CDR2 (germline): GKSSPN, SITVG. The CDR3 is 15 amino acids. V lost 0 bases and J lost 0, with 8 bases in between. The sequenced CDR3 bases are TGTGCCTGGAGTCTCACAGGGACAAACACCGGG. Translating gives CAWSLTGTNTG. The complete CDR3 sequence is CAWSLTGTNTGQLYF.

This clone has only a few counts. Gene labels here are mouse ones. The read stops 4 residues short of the end of the CDR3; the missing end is completed from the germline J gene. V and J are TRBV31 and TRBJ2-1, with 11 bases fitting TRBD2. Germline V lookup: CDR1 GKSSPN, CDR2 SITVG. The CDR3 length is 14 residues. The CDR3 here is CAWSLGTGGSEQFF. CDR3 DNA (partial): TGTGCCTGGAGTCTAGGGACTGGGGGCTCT.

This clone came up a few times. Germline and genes: mouse. The read gets to within 4 residues of the CDR3 end, and the germline J gene fills in the rest. This sample also contains other DNA sequences that code for the same CDR3. This sequence joins TRBV13-1 and TRBJ1-2, with TRBD1 matching 9 bases. CDR1 is NSHNY, CDR2 SYGAGN, per germline. The ends lost 3 bases at V and 0 bases at J; junction bases unmatched: 3. The CDR3 is made up of 15 amino acids. The CDR3 DNA, read in part, is TGTGCCAGCAGTGGGGGACAGGGCGCAAACTCC. This gives the protein CASSGGQGANS. The full-length CDR3 reads as CASSGGQGANSDYTF.

Points on this clone: Genes here carry mouse names. The same CDR3 also results from other DNA sequences found in this sample. CDR3 in amino acids: CTCSAEAGGYEQYF. The CDR3 DNA, read in part, is TGCACCTGCAGTGCAGAAGCAGGGGGCTAT. The chain combines TRBV1 with TRBJ2-7, with 7 positions matching TRBD1. The sequenced fragment ends 4 residues before the CDR3 boundary, so the rest is inferred from the germline J gene. The CDR3 covers 14 residues. Per the germline V gene, CDR1 is NSQYPW and CDR2 is LRSPGD (reference sequence). The V gene end was trimmed by 0 bases and the J gene end by 3 bases; junction bases not matched to a gene: 2.

This clone was detected a few times. A much more abundant neighbour one base away suggests this may be a read error. Gene labels here are mouse ones. Other DNA sequences in the sample encode the same CDR3. The sequenced part of the CDR3 DNA is TGTGCCAGCAGCCAAGACAGGGGTGAC. Its protein product is CASSQDRGD. The CDR3 reads in full as CASSQDRGDTQYF. The chain couples TRBV5 to TRBJ2-5; weak D call: TRBD1 (6 bases). The sequenced fragment ends 4 residues before the CDR3 boundary, so the rest is inferred from the germline J gene. Germline loops: CDR1 LGHNA, CDR2 YNLKQL (reference sequence). The CDR3 extends over 13 amino acids.

With respect to this clone: The listed genes are named as in mouse. The sequenced CDR3 bases are TGCACCTGCAGTGCAGAGGGACAACTCCAAGAC. Amino acid sequence: CTCSAEGQLQD. The entire CDR3 reads CTCSAEGQLQDTQYF. J is TRBJ2-5 and V is TRBV1, with D possibly TRBD1 on 6 matching bases. The read finishes 4 residues shy of the CDR3 end, and the germline J gene is used to complete it. V lost 0 bases, J lost 2 bases, and 9 bases lay in between. Germline CDR1 is NSQYPW and CDR2 is LRSPGD (reference sequence). The CDR3 has 15 residues. The full variable domain, its missing parts supplied by reference TRBV1 and TRBJ2-5, is VTLLEQNPRWRLVPRGQAVNLRCILKNSQYPWMSWYQQDLQKQLQWLFTLRSPGDKEVKSLPGADYLATRVTDTELRLQVANMSQGRTLYCTCSAEGQLQDTQYFGPGTRLLVL.

This clone was observed a few times. This is likely a read error, given that the CDR3 carries no conserved phenylalanine or tryptophan at its end. It is unclear where the CDR3 begins or ends on the DNA, so no DNA is shown, and the CDR3 is as TCRdb lists it. Each gene name is a mouse one. The V call is TRBV16, the J call TRBJ1-7; the table's D call, TRBD1, was not checked against the DNA. TRBJ1-7 is noted as an ORF with a role that remains uncertain. CDR1 is SGHSA, CDR2 FRNQAP, per germline. The CDR3 is 12 amino acids in total, end residues counted. The chain's CDR3 is CASSLEGGQGDH.

Turning to this clone: Germline and genes: mouse. CDR3 sequence reads: CASSRTGVGDTQYF. The DNA read from the CDR3 is TGTGCTAGCAGTAGGACAGGGGTGGGAGAC. This rearrangement joins TRBV17 to TRBJ2-5; 8 positions match TRBD1. From the germline J gene comes the end of the CDR3, since the read stops 4 residues before it. This CDR3 has 14 amino acids. CDR1 is MNHDT and CDR2 is YYDKIL in the germline V gene.

Only a few counts were recorded for this clone. Genes and germline come from the mouse. Read coverage stops 4 residues before the CDR3 terminus; the germline J gene supplies the remainder. The V and J genes are TRBV13-1 and TRBJ2-5, with 7 bases matching TRBD1. This CDR3 region has 14 residues. Germline V gene data show CDR1 as NSHNY and CDR2 as SYGAGN. The ends lost 2 bases at V and 3 bases at J; junction bases unmatched: 3. This CDR3 is CASSELGQQDTQYF. The CDR3 DNA, read in part, is TGTGCCAGCAGTGAGCTGGGACAGCAAGAC.

About this clone itself: Mouse gene names apply. The DNA ends 4 residues before the CDR3 does, and the rest of the CDR3 is filled in from the germline J gene. The chain uses TRBV1 and TRBJ2-4, with 8 bases matching TRBD2. CDR1 and CDR2 (germline): NSQYPW, LRSPGD (reference sequence). There are 13 residues in the CDR3. CDR3 residues: CTCSASGGNTLYF. Incomplete CDR3 DNA: TGCACCTGCAGTGCGTCTGGGGGGAAC.

This clone came up a few times. Gene names are mouse gene names. CDR3 residues: CASGAGGDSDYTF. The CDR3 bases that were read are TGTGCCAGCGGGGCAGGGGGCGACTCC. The rearrangement uses TRBV13-2 and TRBJ1-2; 8 nucleotides agree with TRBD1. The read comes to an end 4 residues before the CDR3 does, leaving the germline J gene to fill in the end. Looked up from germline, CDR1 is NNHNN and CDR2 is SYGAGS (reference sequence). The CDR3 totals 13 residues. V lost 5 bases and J lost 3; bases outside the gene matches: 3.

This clone was found a few times. Genes here carry mouse names. The read is 3 residues too short to cover the CDR3 end, so that end is filled in from the germline J gene. The V call is TRBV13-1, the J call TRBJ1-6, with D possibly TRBD1 on 6 matching bases. TRBJ1-6 is an ORF; its function is uncertain. CDR3 size: 15 residues. Germline V gene lookup returns CDR1 NSHNY and CDR2 SYGAGN. V was shortened by 0 bases and J by 9 bases, with 13 bases between the two germline ends. Incomplete CDR3 DNA: TGTGCCAGCAGTGATGCAAGCAGGGGCGGTTCGCCC. Translating gives CASSDASRGGSP. The entire CDR3 is CASSDASRGGSPLYF.

As concerns this clone: The genes are named according to mouse. The read ends 4 residues before the CDR3 terminus; that terminus is restored from the germline J gene. V and J are TRBV1 and TRBJ2-7; 8 nucleotides match TRBD1. This CDR3 has 14 residues. CDR1 is NSQYPW and CDR2 is LRSPGD in the germline V gene (reference sequence). The CDR3: CTCSALRGPDEQYF. The sequenced CDR3 bases are TGCACCTGCAGTGCACTCAGGGGGCCGGAT.